This T cell receptor beta chain originates from a study of blood T cell repertoires in COVID-19. Before being deemed recovered, Cohort 3 donors had two negative PCRs, clearance, or symptom resolution. V shed 0 bases and J shed 0 bases, with 13 bases lying between them. The CDR3 consists of 16 residues. Per the germline V gene, CDR1 is SGHRS and CDR2 is YFSETQ. Per the original methods: Amplification with reference gene primers provided the estimates of nucleated cell counts. Measured with immunoSEQ multiplex PCR; TCRdb has only the in-frame clones, and not every one. V, J and clone size are taken as reported in that table, and D and trimming were inferred from the DNA itself. The table includes about 280,000 clones, 85% detected once.

The sequencing input was PBMCs or T cells enriched from blood (not recorded which). The V gene is TRBV5-1, the J gene TRBJ2-7; a possible D gene is TRBD1 (5 bases). This sequence originates from a woman aged 45-65 years who had recovered from COVID-19. In nucleotides, the CDR3 is TGCGCCAGCAGCTTGGGGGCAGGGTCCCTCTCCTACGAGCAGTACTTC. As protein: CASSLGAGSLSYEQYF.